This T cell receptor beta chain is drawn from a study of radiotherapy plus CTLA-4 blockade in lung cancer. For this clone: Antigen unknown.

General observations from the study: Strongest reported response predictors: early blood clone changes and post-radiation interferon-beta.

This table comes from immunoSEQ multiplex PCR, and its TCRdb copy is limited to in-frame clones, with some not included. The sample carries around 40,000 clones, about 75% recorded once. Germline V gives CDR1 SEHNR, CDR2 FQNEAQ (reference sequence). J gave up 2 bases and V 8 bases, and 6 bases lay outside the gene matches. This CDR3 has 15 residues. Specimen: peripheral blood, collected from a patient treated with radiotherapy plus ipilimumab. This TCR came from a human donor with non-small cell lung cancer who had stable disease on radiotherapy plus ipilimumab. The chain couples TRBV7-9 to TRBJ2-3; 11 bases align to TRBD2. The CDR3 is CASPPSGGFTDTQYF. For the CDR3, the DNA is TGTGCCAGCCCCCCTAGCGGGGGGTTCACAGATACGCAGTATTTT. Full variable domain (remainder filled in from reference TRBV7-9 and TRBJ2-3): DTGVSQNPRHKITKRGQNVTFRCDPISEHNRLYWYRQTLGQGPEFLTYFQNEAQLEKSRLLSDRFSAERPKGSFSTLEIQRTEQGDSAMYLCASPPSGGFTDTQYFGPGTRLTVL.